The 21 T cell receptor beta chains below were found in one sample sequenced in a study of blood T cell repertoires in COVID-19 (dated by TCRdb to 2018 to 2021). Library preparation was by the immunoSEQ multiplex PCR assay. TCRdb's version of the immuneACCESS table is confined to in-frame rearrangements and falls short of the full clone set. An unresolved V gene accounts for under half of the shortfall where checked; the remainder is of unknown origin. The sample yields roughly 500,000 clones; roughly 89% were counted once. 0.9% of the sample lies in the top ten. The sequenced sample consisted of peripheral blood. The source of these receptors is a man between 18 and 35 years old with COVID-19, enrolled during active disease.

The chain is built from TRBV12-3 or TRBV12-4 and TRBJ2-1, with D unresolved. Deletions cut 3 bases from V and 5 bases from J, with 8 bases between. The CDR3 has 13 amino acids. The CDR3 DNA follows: TGTGCCAGCAGTTTTACGTCGGACAATGAGCAGTTCTTC. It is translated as CASSFTSDNEQFF.

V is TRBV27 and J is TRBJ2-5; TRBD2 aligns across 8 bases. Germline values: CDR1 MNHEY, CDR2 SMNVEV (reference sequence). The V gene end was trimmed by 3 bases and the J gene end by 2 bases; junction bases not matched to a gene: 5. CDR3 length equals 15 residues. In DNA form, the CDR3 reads TGTGCCAGCAGTTTTCAGGCTAGCGGGCAAGAGACCCAGTACTTC. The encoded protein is CASSFQASGQETQYF.

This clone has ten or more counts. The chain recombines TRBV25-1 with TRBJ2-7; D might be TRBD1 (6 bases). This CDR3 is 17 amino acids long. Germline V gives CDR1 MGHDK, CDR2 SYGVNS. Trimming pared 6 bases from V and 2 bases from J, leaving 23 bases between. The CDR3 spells CASSPTDRPSETYEQYF. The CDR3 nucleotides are TGTGCCAGCAGCCCTACGGACAGACCCTCAGAAACCTACGAGCAGTACTTC.

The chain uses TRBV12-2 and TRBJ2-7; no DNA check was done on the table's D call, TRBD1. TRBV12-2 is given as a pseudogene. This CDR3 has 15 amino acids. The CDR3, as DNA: TGTGCAAGTCGCCCAGGCGAACAGGTGGAGTACGAGCAGTACTTC. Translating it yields CASRPGEQVEYEQYF.

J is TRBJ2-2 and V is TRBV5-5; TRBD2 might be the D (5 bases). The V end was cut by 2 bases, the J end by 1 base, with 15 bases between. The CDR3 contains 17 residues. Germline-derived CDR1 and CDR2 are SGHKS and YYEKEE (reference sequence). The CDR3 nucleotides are TGTGCCAGCAGCTTAACAATGGCCGGGGAGAACACCGGGGAGCTGTTTTTT. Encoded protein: CASSLTMAGENTGELFF.

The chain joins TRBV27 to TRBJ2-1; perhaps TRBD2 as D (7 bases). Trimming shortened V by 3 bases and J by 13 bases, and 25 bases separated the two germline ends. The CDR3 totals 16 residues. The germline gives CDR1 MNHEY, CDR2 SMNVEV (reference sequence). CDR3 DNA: TGTGCCAGCAGTTTTTTAGGGGGGGGGATTACTAGTTACCAGTTCTTC. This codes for CASSFLGGGITSYQFF.

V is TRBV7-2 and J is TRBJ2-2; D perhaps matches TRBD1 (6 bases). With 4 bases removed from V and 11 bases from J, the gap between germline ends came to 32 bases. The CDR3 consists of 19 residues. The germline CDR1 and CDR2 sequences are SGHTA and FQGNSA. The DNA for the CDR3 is TGTGCCAGCAGCTCCGACACGGCCAACAGGGTGTTCTGTGTGGGAGAGCTGTTTTTT. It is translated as CASSSDTANRVFCVGELFF.

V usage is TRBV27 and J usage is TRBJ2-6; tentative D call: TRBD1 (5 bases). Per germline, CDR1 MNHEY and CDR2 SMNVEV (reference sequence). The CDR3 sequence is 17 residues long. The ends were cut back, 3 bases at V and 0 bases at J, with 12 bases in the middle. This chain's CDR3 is CASSFGHITSGANVLTF. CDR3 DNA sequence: TGTGCCAGCAGTTTCGGACACATAACCTCTGGGGCCAACGTCCTGACTTTC.

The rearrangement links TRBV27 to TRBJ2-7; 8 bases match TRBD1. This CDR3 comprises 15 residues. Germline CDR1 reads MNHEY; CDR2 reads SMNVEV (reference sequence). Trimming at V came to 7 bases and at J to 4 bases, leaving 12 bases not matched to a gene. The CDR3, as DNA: TGTGCCAGCACTCACGCCGGGACAGGTTCGTACGAGCAGTACTTC. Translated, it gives CASTHAGTGSYEQYF.

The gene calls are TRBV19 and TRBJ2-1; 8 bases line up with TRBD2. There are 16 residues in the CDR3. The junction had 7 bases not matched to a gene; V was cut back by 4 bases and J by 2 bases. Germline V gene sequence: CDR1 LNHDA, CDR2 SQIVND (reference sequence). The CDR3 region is CASSNGLALPYNEQFF. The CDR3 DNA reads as TGTGCCAGTAGTAACGGACTAGCTCTTCCCTACAATGAGCAGTTCTTC. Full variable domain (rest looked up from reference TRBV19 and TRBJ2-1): DGGITQSPKYLFRKEGQNVTLSCEQNLNHDAMYWYRQDPGQGLRLIYYSQIVNDFQKGDIAEGYSVSREKKESFPLTVTSAQKNPTAFYLCASSNGLALPYNEQFFGPGTRLTVL.

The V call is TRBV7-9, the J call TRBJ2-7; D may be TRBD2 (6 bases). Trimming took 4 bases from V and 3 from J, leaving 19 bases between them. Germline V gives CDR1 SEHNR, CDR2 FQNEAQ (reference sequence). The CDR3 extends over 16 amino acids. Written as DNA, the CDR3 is TGTGCCAGCAGCTCCCTGTTGGCGGGAACCCTCTACGAGCAGTACTTC. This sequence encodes CASSSLLAGTLYEQYF.

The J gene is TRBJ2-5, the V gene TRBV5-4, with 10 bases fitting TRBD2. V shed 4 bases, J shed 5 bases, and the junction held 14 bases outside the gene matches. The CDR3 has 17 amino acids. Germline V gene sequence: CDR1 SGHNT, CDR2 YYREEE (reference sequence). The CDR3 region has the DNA TGTGCCAGCAGCCGTCCCAGCGGGAGGGCAATGGGGGAGACCCAGTACTTC. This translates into CASSRPSGRAMGETQYF.

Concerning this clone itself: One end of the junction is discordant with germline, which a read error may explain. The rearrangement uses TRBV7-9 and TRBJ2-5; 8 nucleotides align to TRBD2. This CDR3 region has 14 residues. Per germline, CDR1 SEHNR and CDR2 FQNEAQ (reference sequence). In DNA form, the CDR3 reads TGTGCCAGCAGCCTAGCTGGCGGGGGGGAGACCCAGTACTTC. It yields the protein CASSLAGGGETQYF.

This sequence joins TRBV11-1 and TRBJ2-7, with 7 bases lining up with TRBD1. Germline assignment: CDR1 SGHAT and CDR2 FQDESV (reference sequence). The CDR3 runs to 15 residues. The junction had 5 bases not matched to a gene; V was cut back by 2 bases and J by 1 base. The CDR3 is CASSLSGTESYEQYF. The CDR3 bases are TGTGCCAGCAGCTTAAGTGGGACAGAATCCTACGAGCAGTACTTC.

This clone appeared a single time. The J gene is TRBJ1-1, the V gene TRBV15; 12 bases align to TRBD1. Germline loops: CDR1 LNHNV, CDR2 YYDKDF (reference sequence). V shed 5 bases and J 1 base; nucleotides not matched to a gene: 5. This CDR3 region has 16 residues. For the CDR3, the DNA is TGTGCCACCAGCGGAGGGGGACAGGGGGCGAACACTGAAGCTTTCTTT. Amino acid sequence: CATSGGGQGANTEAFF.

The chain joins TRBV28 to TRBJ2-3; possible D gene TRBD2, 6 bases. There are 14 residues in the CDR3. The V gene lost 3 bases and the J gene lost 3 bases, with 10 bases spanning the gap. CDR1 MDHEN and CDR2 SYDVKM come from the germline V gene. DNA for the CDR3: TGTGCCAGCAGTTTCCGGCGGGAAACAGATACGCAGTATTTT. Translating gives CASSFRRETDTQYF.

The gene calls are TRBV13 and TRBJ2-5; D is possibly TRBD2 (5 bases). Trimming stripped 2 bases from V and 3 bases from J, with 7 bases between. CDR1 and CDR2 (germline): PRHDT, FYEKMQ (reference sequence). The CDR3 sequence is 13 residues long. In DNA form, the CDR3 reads TGTGCCAGCAGCTTAACCGGGGAAGAGACCCAGTACTTC. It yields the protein CASSLTGEETQYF.

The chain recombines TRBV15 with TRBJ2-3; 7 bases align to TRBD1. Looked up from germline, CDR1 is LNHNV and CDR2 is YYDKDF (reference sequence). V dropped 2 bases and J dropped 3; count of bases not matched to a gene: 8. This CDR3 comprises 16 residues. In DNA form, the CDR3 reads TGTGCCACCAGCAGAACCGGGACAGCCTTAACAGATACGCAGTATTTT. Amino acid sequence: CATSRTGTALTDTQYF.

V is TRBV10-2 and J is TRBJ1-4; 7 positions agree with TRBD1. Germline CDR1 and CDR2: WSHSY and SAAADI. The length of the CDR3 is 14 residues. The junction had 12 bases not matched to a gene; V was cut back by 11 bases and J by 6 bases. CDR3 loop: CAAALGQNHEKLFF. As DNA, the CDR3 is TGCGCCGCCGCACTGGGACAGAATCATGAAAAACTGTTTTTT.

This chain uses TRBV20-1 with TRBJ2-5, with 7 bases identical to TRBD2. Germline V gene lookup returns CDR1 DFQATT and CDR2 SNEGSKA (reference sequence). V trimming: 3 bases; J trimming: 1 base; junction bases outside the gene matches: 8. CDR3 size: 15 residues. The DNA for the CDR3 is TGCAGTGCTAGTAATGGCGGGGGACCCCAAGAGACCCAGTACTTC. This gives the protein CSASNGGGPQETQYF.

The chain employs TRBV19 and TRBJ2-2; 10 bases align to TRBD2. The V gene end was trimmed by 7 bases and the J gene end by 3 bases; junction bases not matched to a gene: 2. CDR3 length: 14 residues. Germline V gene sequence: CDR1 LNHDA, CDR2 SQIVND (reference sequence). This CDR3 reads CASTTSGDTGELFF. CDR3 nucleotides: TGTGCCAGTACAACTAGCGGGGACACCGGGGAGCTGTTTTTT.